The present T cell receptor (beta chain) was sequenced within a study of T cell changes during pregnancy in multiple sclerosis. Generated by immunoSEQ multiplex PCR, the TCRdb table keeps only in-frame clones and is missing some. Of 98,000 or so clones listed, 80% to 95% are singletons. Looked up from germline, CDR1 is MNHEY and CDR2 is SMNVEV (reference sequence). After removal of 5 bases from V and 3 bases from J, the junction contained 5 bases not matched to a gene. The CDR3 is made up of 14 amino acids. Notes on this clone: The same CDR3 can be traced to other DNA sequences in this sample.

The sequencing used peripheral blood, collected after pregnancy. This TCR was sampled from a female donor with multiple sclerosis, enrolled in a pregnancy study. The chain has TRBV27 and TRBJ2-7; the match to TRBD2 covers 9 bases. The CDR3 DNA follows: TGTGCCAGCAGTCCAGGGACTAGCAGCTACGAGCAGTACTTC. This gives the protein CASSPGTSSYEQYF.